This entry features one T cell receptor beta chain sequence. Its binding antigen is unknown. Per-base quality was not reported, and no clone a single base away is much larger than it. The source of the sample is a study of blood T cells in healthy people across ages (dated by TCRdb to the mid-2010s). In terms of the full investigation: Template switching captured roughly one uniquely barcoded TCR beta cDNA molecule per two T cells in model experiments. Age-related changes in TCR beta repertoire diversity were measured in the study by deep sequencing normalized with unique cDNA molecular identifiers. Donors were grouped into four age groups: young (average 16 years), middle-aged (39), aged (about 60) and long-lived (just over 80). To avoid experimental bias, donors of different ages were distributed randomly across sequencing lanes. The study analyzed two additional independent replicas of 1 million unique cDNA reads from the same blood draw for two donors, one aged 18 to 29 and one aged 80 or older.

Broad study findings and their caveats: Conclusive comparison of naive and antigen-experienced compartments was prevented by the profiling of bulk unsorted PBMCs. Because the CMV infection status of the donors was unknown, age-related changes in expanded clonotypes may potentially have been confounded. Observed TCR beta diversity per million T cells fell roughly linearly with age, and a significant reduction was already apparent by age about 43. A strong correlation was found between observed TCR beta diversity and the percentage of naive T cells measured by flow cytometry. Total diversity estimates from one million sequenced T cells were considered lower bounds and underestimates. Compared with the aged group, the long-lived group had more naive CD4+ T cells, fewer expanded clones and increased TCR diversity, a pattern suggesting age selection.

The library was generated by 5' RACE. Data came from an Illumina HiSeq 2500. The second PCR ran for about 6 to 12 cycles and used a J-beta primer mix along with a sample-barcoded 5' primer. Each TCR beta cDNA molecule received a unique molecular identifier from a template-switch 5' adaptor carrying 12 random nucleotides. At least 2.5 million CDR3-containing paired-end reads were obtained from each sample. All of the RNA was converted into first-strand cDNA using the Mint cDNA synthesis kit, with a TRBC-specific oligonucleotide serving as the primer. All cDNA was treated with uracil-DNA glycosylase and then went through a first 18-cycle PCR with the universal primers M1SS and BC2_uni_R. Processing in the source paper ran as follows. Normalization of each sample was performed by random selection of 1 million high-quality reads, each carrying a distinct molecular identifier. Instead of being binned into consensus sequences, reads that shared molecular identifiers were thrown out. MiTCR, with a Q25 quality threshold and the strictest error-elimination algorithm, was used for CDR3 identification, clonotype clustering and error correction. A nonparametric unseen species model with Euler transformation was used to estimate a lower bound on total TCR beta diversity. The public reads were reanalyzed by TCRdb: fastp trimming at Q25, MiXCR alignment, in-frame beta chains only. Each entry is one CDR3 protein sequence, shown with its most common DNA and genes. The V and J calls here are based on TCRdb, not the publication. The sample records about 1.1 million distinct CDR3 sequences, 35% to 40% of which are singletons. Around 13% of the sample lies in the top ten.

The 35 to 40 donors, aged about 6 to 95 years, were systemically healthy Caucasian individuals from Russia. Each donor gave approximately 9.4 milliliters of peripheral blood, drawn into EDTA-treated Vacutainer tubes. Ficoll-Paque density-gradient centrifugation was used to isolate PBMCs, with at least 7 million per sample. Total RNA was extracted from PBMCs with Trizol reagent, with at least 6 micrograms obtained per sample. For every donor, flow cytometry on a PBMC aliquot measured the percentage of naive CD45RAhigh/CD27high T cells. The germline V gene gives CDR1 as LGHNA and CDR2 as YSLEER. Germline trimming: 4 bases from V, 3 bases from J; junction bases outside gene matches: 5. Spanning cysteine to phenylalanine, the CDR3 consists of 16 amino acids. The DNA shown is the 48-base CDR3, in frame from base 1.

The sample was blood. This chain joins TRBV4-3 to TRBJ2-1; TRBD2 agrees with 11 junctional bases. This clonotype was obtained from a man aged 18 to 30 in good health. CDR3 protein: CASSRGLAGLYNEQFF. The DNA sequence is TGCGCCAGCAGCCGAGGACTAGCGGGCCTCTACAATGAGCAGTTCTTC.